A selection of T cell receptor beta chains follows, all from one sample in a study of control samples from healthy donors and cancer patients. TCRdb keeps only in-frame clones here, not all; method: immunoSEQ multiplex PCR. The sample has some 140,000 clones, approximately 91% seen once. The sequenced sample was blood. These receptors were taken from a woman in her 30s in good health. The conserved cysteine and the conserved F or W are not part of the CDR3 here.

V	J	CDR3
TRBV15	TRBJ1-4	ATSRLQGGNEKLF
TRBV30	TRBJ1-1	AWRQGEEAF
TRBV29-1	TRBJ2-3	SVEVSGTGRDTQY
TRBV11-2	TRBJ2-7	ASSLVADRRLGQY
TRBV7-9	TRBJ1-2	ASSLDAGTSYGYT
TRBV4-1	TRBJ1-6	ASSQDPRGGSSPLH
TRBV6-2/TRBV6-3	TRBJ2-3	ASSSRLAGAGDTQY
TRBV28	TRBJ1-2	ASSLPLGYGYT
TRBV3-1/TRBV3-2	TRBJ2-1	ASSQDVRQGVDEQF
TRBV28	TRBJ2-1	ASSSSPGTSGSIKGEF
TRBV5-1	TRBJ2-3	ASSKSEGAPSTDTQY
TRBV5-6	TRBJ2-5	ASGQIGQETQY
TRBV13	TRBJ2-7	ASSSFDADRTYEQY
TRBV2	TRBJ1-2	ASGVGGPGYGYT
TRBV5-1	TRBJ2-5	ASSVSGGQETQY
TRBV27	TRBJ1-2	ASSVIGTGQSGYT
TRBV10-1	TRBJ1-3	ASSGSGNGNTIY
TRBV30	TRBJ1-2	AWTGENYGYT
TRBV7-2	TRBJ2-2	ASSRGLATGELF
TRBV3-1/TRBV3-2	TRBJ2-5	ASSQGSFVVRETQY
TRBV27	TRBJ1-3	ASSAGQGKLVSGNTIY
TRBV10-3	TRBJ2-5	AISGGREETQY
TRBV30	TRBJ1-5	AWSLGTGDNQPQH
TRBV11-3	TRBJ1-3	ASARTESSGNTIY
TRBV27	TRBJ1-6	ASSLSRQRYNSPLH
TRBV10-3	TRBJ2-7	AISPTVYEQY
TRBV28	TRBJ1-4	ASSPTGGNEKLF
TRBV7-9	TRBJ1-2	ASSAPLGYGYT
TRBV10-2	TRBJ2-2	AGLSGADTGELF
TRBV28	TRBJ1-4	ASSWTASNEKLF
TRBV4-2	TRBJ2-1	ASSQDGWLAGGNSYNEQF
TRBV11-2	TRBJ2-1	ASSLDRGSYNEQF
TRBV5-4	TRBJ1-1	ASSARDWGLIGTEAF
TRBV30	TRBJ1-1	AWSVSVNTEAF
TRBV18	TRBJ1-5	ASSPGQPYSNQPQH
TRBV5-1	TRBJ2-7	ASSLLTSAGDSEQY
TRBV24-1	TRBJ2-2	ATSDLPGLGGELF
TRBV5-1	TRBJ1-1	ASSLVIGATEAF
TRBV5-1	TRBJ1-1	ASSLEQYTEAF
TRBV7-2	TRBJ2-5	ASSLGAGQETQY
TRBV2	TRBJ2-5	ASSARLGQETQY
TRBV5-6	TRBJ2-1	ASSWREPGHEQF
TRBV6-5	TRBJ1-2	ASTQVNGYGYT
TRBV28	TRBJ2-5	ASSPAPDQETQY
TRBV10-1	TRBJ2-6	ASSSGANVLT
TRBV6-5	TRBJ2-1	ASSSPGTGDIGEQF